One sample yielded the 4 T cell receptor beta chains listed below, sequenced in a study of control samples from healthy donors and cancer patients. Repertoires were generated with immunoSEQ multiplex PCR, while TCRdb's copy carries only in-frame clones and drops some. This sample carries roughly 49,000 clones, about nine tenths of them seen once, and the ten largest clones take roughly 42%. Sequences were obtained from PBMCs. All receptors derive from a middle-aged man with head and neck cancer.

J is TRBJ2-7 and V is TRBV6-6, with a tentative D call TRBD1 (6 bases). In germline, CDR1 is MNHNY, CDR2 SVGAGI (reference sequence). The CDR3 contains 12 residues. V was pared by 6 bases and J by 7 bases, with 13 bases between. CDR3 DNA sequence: TGTGCCAGCAGCCGGACAGTTCGGGAGCAGTACTTC. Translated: CASSRTVREQYF.

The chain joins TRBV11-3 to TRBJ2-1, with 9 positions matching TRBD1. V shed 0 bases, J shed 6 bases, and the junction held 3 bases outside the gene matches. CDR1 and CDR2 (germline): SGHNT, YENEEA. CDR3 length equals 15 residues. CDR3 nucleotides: TGTGCCAGCAGCTTAGAGGGACAGGGCTCCAATGAGCAGTTCTTC. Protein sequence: CASSLEGQGSNEQFF. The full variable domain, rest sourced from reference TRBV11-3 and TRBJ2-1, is EAGVVQSPRYKIIEKKQPVAFWCNPISGHNTLYWYLQNLGQGPELLIRYENEEAVDDSQLPKDRFSAERLKGVDSTLKIQPAELGDSAVYLCASSLEGQGSNEQFFGPGTRLTVL.

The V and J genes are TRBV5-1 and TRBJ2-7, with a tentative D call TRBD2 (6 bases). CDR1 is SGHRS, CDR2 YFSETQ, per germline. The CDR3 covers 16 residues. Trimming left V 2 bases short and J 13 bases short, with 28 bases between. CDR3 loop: CASSFSGDPGPSSTYF. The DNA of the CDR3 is TGCGCCAGCAGCTTCTCGGGGGATCCGGGACCCTCTAGTACCTACTTC.

The CDR3 protein is CASSLGGRAVDEQFF. The CDR3 DNA is TGTGCCAGCAGCTTGGGCGGGAGGGCCGTCGATGAGCAGTTCTTC. V gene TRBV7-3 combines with J gene TRBJ2-1; 9 bases are shared with TRBD2. This CDR3 is built from 15 residues. CDR1 and CDR2 from the germline V gene are SGHTA and FQGTGA. J lost 8 bases, V lost 3 bases, and 8 bases had no gene match.